This T cell receptor (beta chain) was recorded in a study of blood T cell repertoires in COVID-19. Original data processing: Estimation of nucleated cell counts relied on the amplification of reference gene primers. Method: immunoSEQ multiplex PCR; TCRdb's copy keeps in-frame clones and lacks some. That table is the source of V, J and clone size, and D and trimming were worked out from the DNA. The sample records approximately 79,000 clones, roughly 88% being singletons. Sequencing was performed on peripheral blood. This TCR derives from a woman in her fifties or sixties with acute or convalescent COVID-19.

Written as DNA, the CDR3 is TGTGCCAGCAGTTTAAGTGTCGCGGGACAGGGGAGCAATGAGCAGTTCTTC. Its translation is CASSLSVAGQGSNEQFF. This sequence joins TRBV28 and TRBJ2-1; 10 bases are shared with TRBD1. The CDR3 spans 17 residues. After removal of 2 bases from V and 6 bases from J, the junction contained 10 bases not matched to a gene. Germline V gene sequence: CDR1 MDHEN, CDR2 SYDVKM. Full variable domain (rest looked up from reference TRBV28 and TRBJ2-1): DVKVTQSSRYLVKRTGEKVFLECVQDMDHENMFWYRQDPGLGLRLIYFSYDVKMKEKGDIPEGYSVSREKKERFSLILESASTNQTSMYLCASSLSVAGQGSNEQFFGPGTRLTVL.